The 2 T cell receptor beta chains in this list originate from one sample, sequenced in a study of blood T cell repertoires in COVID-19 (TCRdb year 2020). The protocol used for the library was the immunoSEQ multiplex PCR assay. TCRdb took this table from immuneACCESS and kept in-frame rearrangements with V and J called. Such tables lack part of the clones; where checked against another copy, unresolved V genes explain under half of the gap, and the rest is unexplained. In this sample the table shows some 220,000 clones, 80% to 90% of which occur a single time. The biggest ten clones account for 3% to 4% of the sample. Sequenced: PBMCs or T cells enriched from blood (not recorded which). These TCRs come from a woman under 30 in a cohort exposed to, infected with or recovered from COVID-19 (not recorded which).

This rearrangement joins TRBV28 to TRBJ2-7; 8 bases are a match to TRBD2. CDR3 length: 13 amino acids. Unmatched junction bases numbered 3, after V lost 7 bases and J lost 1 base. The germline CDR1 and CDR2 sequences are MDHEN and SYDVKM. This CDR3 reads CASISGGSYEQYF. The CDR3 nucleotides are TGTGCCAGCATTTCGGGGGGGTCCTACGAGCAGTACTTC.

The V gene is TRBV19, the J gene TRBJ1-3, with D maybe TRBD1 (6 bases). Germline assignment: CDR1 LNHDA and CDR2 SQIVND (reference sequence). This CDR3 region has 13 residues. V was trimmed by 1 base and J by 5 bases, leaving 6 bases between them. In DNA form, the CDR3 reads TGTGCCAGTAGTATAGGGGGGCGAAACACCATATATTTT. Translating it yields CASSIGGRNTIYF.